One and the same sample provided the 5 T cell receptor beta chains below, sequenced in a study of blood T cell repertoires in COVID-19. Measured with immunoSEQ multiplex PCR; TCRdb has only the in-frame clones, and not every one. The repertoire consists of around 41,000 clones, with over 90% occurring once and the leading ten covering approximately 6%. The sample consisted of peripheral blood. These receptors were obtained from a human donor in a cohort sampled during active COVID-19.

V usage is TRBV5-1 and J usage is TRBJ1-4; 8 nucleotides match TRBD1. CDR3 length: 15 amino acids. Germline trimming cut 2 bases from V and 4 bases from J; bases unmatched to any gene: 4. Germline lookup yields CDR1 SGHRS and CDR2 YFSETQ. The CDR3 loop is CASSFRQGSNEKLFF. The CDR3 DNA reads TGCGCCAGCAGCTTCAGACAGGGGAGTAATGAAAAACTGTTTTTT.

V gene TRBV20-1 combines with J gene TRBJ1-1; D is uncertain. CDR3 length equals 10 residues. V was clipped by 5 bases and J by 10 bases, with 11 bases between them. From germline, CDR1 is DFQATT and CDR2 SNEGSKA (reference sequence). CDR3 loop: CSAVAVRAFF. In nucleotides, the CDR3 is TGCAGTGCTGTGGCCGTCCGAGCTTTCTTT.

This rearrangement joins TRBV11-3 to TRBJ2-2; D might be TRBD1 (6 bases). Germline V gene sequence: CDR1 SGHNT, CDR2 YENEEA. With 1 base removed from V and 3 bases from J, the gap between germline ends came to 6 bases. This CDR3 has 14 residues. The CDR3 nucleotides are TGTGCCAGCAGCTTAGGGACAGACACCGGGGAGCTGTTTTTT. It is translated as CASSLGTDTGELFF. Drawing the rest from reference TRBV11-3 and TRBJ2-2, the complete variable domain is EAGVVQSPRYKIIEKKQPVAFWCNPISGHNTLYWYLQNLGQGPELLIRYENEEAVDDSQLPKDRFSAERLKGVDSTLKIQPAELGDSAVYLCASSLGTDTGELFFGEGSRLTVL.

The J gene is TRBJ2-5, the V gene TRBV9, with unresolved D. This CDR3 region has 11 residues. The V end was cut by 4 bases, the J end by 4 bases, with 5 bases between. Germline CDR1 SGDLS, CDR2 YYNGEE. The CDR3 protein is CASSTGETQYF. CDR3 DNA: TGTGCCAGCAGCACCGGAGAGACCCAGTACTTC.

This clone was seen only once. The CDR3 nucleotides are TGTGCCAGTATTGGGACAGGGAAGATCAACGGCTACACCTTC. It encodes CASIGTGKINGYTF. The chain carries TRBV19 and TRBJ1-2; 9 bases align to TRBD1. The length of the CDR3 is 14 residues. The germline gives CDR1 LNHDA, CDR2 SQIVND (reference sequence). The J segment lost 8 bases and the V segment lost 7 bases, leaving 11 bases of the junction unmatched.